This entry is about one TCR beta chain. It lacks a known antigen. No much larger clone exists at a distance of one base, and base qualities are not known. This entry belongs to a study of CD8+CD57+ T cells in acquired aplastic anemia (dated by TCRdb to the late 2010s). Background for the entire study: Extracted DNA from sorted CD4+ and CD8+ cells averaged 3.2 ug, ranging from about 0.17 to 27.4 ug. CD8+CD57+ expansion was defined as frequency above the mean frequency observed in healthy subjects.

Results the study describes overall, beyond this receptor: Although under 35 CD8+ CDR3 sequences were shared by patients and controls, these sequences appeared highly expressed in patients and within the immunodominant clones of patients. Patients and healthy controls showed no significant difference in CD8+ Simpson's diversity (P=0.060).

Genomic DNA served as template for TCR beta VDJ combination and CDR3 sequence profiling. An Illumina HiSeq 2000 was used for TCR repertoire sequencing. The paper's processing steps were these. TRBV/TRBJ rearrangement plots, CDR3 size and DJ length profiles, and Simpson's diversity index were used to assess repertoires. Whichever DNA sequence was most abundant in the deep sequencing data was defined as the immunodominant clone. CDR3 amino acid sequences were checked for sharing across subjects and were also compared against the VDJdb database and published repertoires. TCRdb reprocessing: public reads trimmed at Q25 with fastp, clones called with MiXCR, in-frame beta chains kept. Rows with one shared CDR3 protein collapse into an entry with the most common genes and DNA. TCRdb assigned the V and J calls; the authors' analysis was not used. A total of about 150,000 distinct CDR3 sequences appear in this sample, 40% to 65% of them only once. The biggest ten clones account for approximately 12% of the sample.

Expansion of CD8+CD57+ cells had been shown by flow cytometry in the patients chosen for sequencing. Every patient had a diagnosis of severe acquired aplastic anemia based on International Study of Aplastic Anemia and Agranulocytosis and Camitta criteria. No therapy had been received by the patients at the time of blood sampling. In this study, sorted CD4+ and CD8+ T cells from the blood of healthy subjects and of severe aplastic anemia patients had their TCR repertoires deep-sequenced. In the USA, patient enrollment took place under clinicaltrials.gov protocols 00001620, 01623167, 00001397, 00071045, 00081523 and 00961064. Ficoll-Paque density gradient centrifugation was used to isolate peripheral blood mononuclear cells. Before DNA extraction, CD4+ and CD8+ T cells were sorted by FACS or by magnetic beads. The germline V and J ends show losses of 8 bases and 6 bases respectively, and no gene match explains 15 bases of the junction. Inclusive of the bounding cysteine and phenylalanine, the CDR3 is 18 residues long. Only the CDR3 DNA stays, 54 bases, in frame from base 1. According to the germline V gene (reference sequence), CDR1 reads WNHNN and CDR2 reads SYGVQD.

The sequence joins TRBV10-1 to TRBJ2-3; 15 central nucleotides agree with TRBD2. Sequencing input: sorted CD4+, CD8+, or CD8+CD57+ T cells (not recorded which) from PBMCs. The clonotype originates from a human donor with aplastic anemia. CDR3 loop: CASPSGTSGRHAPDTQYF. The bases read TGCGCCAGCCCTTCCGGGACTAGCGGGAGGCATGCTCCGGATACGCAGTATTTT.